This T cell receptor beta chain stems from a study of CXCR3-negative and CXCR3-positive naive CD8 T cells. Study findings and constraints: Against CXCR3-negative naive cells, CXCR3-positive naive cells showed more hydrophobic TRB CDR3s. CXCR3-negative and CXCR3-positive naive cells shared comparable TRBV-TRBJ usage, but memory cells did not.

In regard to this clonotype: Its matching antigen is unknown.

5' RACE that incorporated UMI labels was used to prepare the TRB cDNA libraries. TCRdb re-called the 5' RACE reads, yielding one record per CDR3 amino acid sequence without DNA. The sample data list about 98,000 distinct CDR3 sequences. Germline CDR1 MNHEY, CDR2 SVGEGT. The CDR3 runs 15 residues. The J gene is TRBJ2-1, the V gene TRBV6-2 or TRBV6-3; as DNA is missing, the TRBD1 call by TCRdb cannot be tested. This receptor was identified in a human donor in good health. Some clones in this sample may be carry-over from other donors' samples. The sequenced material came from naive CXCR3+ CD8+ T cells from blood. Subset described: CD45RO-CCR7+CD27+CD95- naive CD8+ T cells expressing CXCR3 (TNR3+). The CDR3 reads CASSYRQGGGNEQFF.